Presented here are 22 T cell receptor beta chains from one specimen sequenced in a study of beta chain features in type 1 diabetes. Study conclusions and caveats: There was a moderate but significant shortening of TCRB CDR3s in all four CD4+ subsets of Type 1 diabetes patients.

Antigens for these TCRs are unknown. cDNA synthesis used the whole RNA isolate, giving expressed TCRB sequences. Only in-frame clones appear in the TCRdb table, and some are missing; sequencing was by immunoSEQ multiplex PCR. The table records under 850,000 clones, 13% of them present only once. The sample was naive CD4+ T cells from blood. The receptors stem from a man between 18 and 35 years old with type 1 diabetes.

This clone was counted a few times. The V and J genes are TRBV27 and TRBJ2-3; the match to TRBD1 covers 9 bases. CDR1 is MNHEY and CDR2 is SMNVEV in the germline V gene (reference sequence). CDR3 length equals 15 residues. Unmatched junction bases numbered 2, after V lost 3 bases and J lost 1 base. The CDR3 reads CASSFWDRGTDTQYF. The CDR3 coding sequence is TGTGCCAGCAGTTTCTGGGACAGGGGCACAGATACGCAGTATTTT.

Written as DNA, the CDR3 is TGCGCCAGCAGCTTGGAGGCGCCGAGAAACACAGATACGCAGTATTTT. This gives the protein CASSLEAPRNTDTQYF. The J gene is TRBJ2-3, the V gene TRBV5-1; no firm D call. The CDR3 contains 16 residues. V was trimmed by 0 bases and J by 2 bases, leaving 13 bases between them. Germline V CDR1 and CDR2: SGHRS, YFSETQ. The variable domain in full, completed from reference TRBV5-1 and TRBJ2-3, reads KAGVTQTPRYLIKTRGQQVTLSCSPISGHRSVSWYQQTPGQGLQFLFEYFSETQRNKGNFPGRFSGRQFSNSRSEMNVSTLELGDSALYLCASSLEAPRNTDTQYFGPGTRLTVL.

This clone turned up a few times. This chain uses TRBV27 with TRBJ1-5, with D unresolved. This CDR3 spans 14 amino acids. Germline lookup yields CDR1 MNHEY and CDR2 SMNVEV (reference sequence). The V end lost 0 bases, the J end lost 3 bases, and 6 bases lay between the germline ends. The CDR3 spells CASSLSWPNQPQHF. For the CDR3, the DNA is TGTGCCAGCAGTTTATCGTGGCCCAATCAGCCCCAGCATTTT.

The sample holds a few counts of this clone. The rearrangement joins TRBV9 to TRBJ2-1; D is undetermined. CDR1 is SGDLS and CDR2 is YYNGEE in the germline V gene. This CDR3 is 13 amino acids long. V lost 6 bases and J 7 bases, leaving 14 bases between the germline ends. For the CDR3, the DNA is TGTGCCAGCACGCCCAGGAATTCTAATGAGCAGTTCTTC. This encodes CASTPRNSNEQFF.

The chain links TRBV7-9 to TRBJ2-1; D may be TRBD1 or TRBD2 (5 bases each). Trimming pared 10 bases from V and 8 bases from J, leaving 21 bases between. Germline V gives CDR1 SEHNR, CDR2 FQNEAQ (reference sequence). CDR3 size: 14 residues. CDR3 sequence reads: CATEEGRGYDEQFF. The CDR3 DNA sequence: TGTGCCACTGAAGAGGGGCGAGGTTACGATGAGCAGTTCTTC. Using reference TRBV7-9 and TRBJ2-1 for the parts outside the CDR3, the full variable domain is DTGVSQNPRHKITKRGQNVTFRCDPISEHNRLYWYRQTLGQGPEFLTYFQNEAQLEKSRLLSDRFSAERPKGSFSTLEIQRTEQGDSAMYLCATEEGRGYDEQFFGPGTRLTVL.

The rearrangement uses TRBV18 and TRBJ2-7, with D unresolved. Trimming took off 5 bases at V and 3 bases at J, with 11 bases between the two ends. CDR1 is KGHSH, CDR2 LQKENI, per germline. The CDR3 covers 13 residues. The CDR3 sequence is CASSSGEFYEQYF. The CDR3 DNA reads as TGTGCCAGCTCATCTGGGGAATTCTACGAGCAGTACTTC.

The genes are TRBV7-8 and TRBJ2-1, with TRBD2 matching over 10 bases. The V segment lost 7 bases and the J segment 7 bases; nucleotides outside the gene matches: 10. CDR3 length: 15 residues. Germline V lookup: CDR1 SGHVS, CDR2 FQNEAQ. The CDR3 region is CASTPQRGGLNEQFF. The CDR3 nucleotides are TGTGCCAGCACCCCCCAGCGGGGGGGCCTGAATGAGCAGTTCTTC.

CDR3 loop: CASRRQGTSYEQYF. DNA of the CDR3: TGTGCCAGCAGGAGACAGGGGACGTCCTACGAGCAGTACTTC. The J gene is TRBJ2-7, the V gene TRBV6-5, with 8 bases lining up with TRBD1. J was trimmed by 1 base and V by 6 bases; bases with no gene match: 5. Germline V gene data show CDR1 as MNHEY and CDR2 as SVGAGI. This CDR3 has 14 amino acids.

The chain recombines TRBV9 with TRBJ1-1; D uncertain. Trimming took 8 bases from V and 2 from J, leaving 13 bases between them. Germline CDR1 SGDLS, CDR2 YYNGEE. This CDR3 spans 13 amino acids. The CDR3 sequence: CASRRETNTEAFF. The CDR3 DNA is TGTGCCAGTCGCCGGGAAACTAACACTGAAGCTTTCTTT.

The sample holds a few counts of this clone. V gene TRBV2 combines with J gene TRBJ2-3, with TRBD1 as a possible D gene (5 bases). This CDR3 is built from 14 residues. CDR1 and CDR2 (germline): SNHLY, FYNNEI. V dropped 11 bases and J dropped 4 bases, with 19 bases sitting between them. CDR3 coding DNA: TGTGCCGGAAAAAGGACATTTTTAGCAGATACGCAGTATTTT. It codes for CAGKRTFLADTQYF.

This clone was found a few times. This chain joins TRBV5-4 and TRBJ1-1; D uncertain. This CDR3 region has 13 residues. Germline V gene lookup returns CDR1 SGHNT and CDR2 YYREEE (reference sequence). V was trimmed by 3 bases and J by 7 bases, leaving 13 bases between them. The CDR3 DNA is TGTGCCAGCAGCTCTGGCCGGCAAGGTGAAGCTTTCTTT. This translates into CASSSGRQGEAFF.

This clone has just a few counts. This chain joins TRBV29-1 and TRBJ2-5; weak D call: TRBD2 (5 bases). Trimming took 5 bases from V and 3 from J, leaving 10 bases between them. This CDR3 contains 12 residues. The V gene's germline CDR1 is SQVTM and CDR2 ANQGSEA. The CDR3 spells CSVSGIKETQYF. The CDR3 nucleotides read TGCAGCGTTTCGGGAATAAAAGAGACCCAGTACTTC.

The V call is TRBV2, the J call TRBJ2-1; D call uncertain. This CDR3 has 11 amino acids. V was trimmed by 8 bases and J by 5 bases, leaving 7 bases between them. Germline loops: CDR1 SNHLY, CDR2 FYNNEI. CDR3 loop: CASETHNEQFF. CDR3 DNA: TGTGCCAGCGAAACCCACAATGAGCAGTTCTTC.

This clone has just a few counts. The genes are TRBV23-1 and TRBJ1-2; 7 bases agree with TRBD1. TRBV23-1 belongs to the ORF category, with a function that is uncertain. With 2 bases clipped from V and 7 bases from J, the junction kept 10 bases outside the gene matches. The CDR3 totals 15 residues. The chain's CDR3 is CASSQRFRQGGGYTF. The CDR3, as DNA: TGCGCCAGCAGTCAAAGGTTTCGACAGGGCGGTGGCTACACCTTC.

This clone has just a few counts. DNA for the CDR3: TGTGCCTGGAGTATCGGACAGGGTCACTACAATGAGCAGTTCTTC. This gives the protein CAWSIGQGHYNEQFF. The chain has TRBV30 and TRBJ2-1, with 8 bases matching TRBD1. Germline CDR1 GTSNPN, CDR2 SVGIG (reference sequence). The CDR3 extends over 15 amino acids. Trimming took 2 bases from V and 3 from J; bases not matched to a gene: 6.

This rearrangement joins TRBV15 to TRBJ1-6; 10 bases are shared with TRBD1. This CDR3 comprises 16 residues. With V trimmed by 0 bases and J by 10 bases, 6 bases remained unmatched. Germline lookup yields CDR1 LNHNV and CDR2 YYDKDF (reference sequence). For the CDR3, the DNA is TGTGCCACCAGCAGAGATAGGACAGGGGGTGAGTCACCCCTCCACTTT. Residues: CATSRDRTGGESPLHF. The full variable domain, its missing parts supplied by reference TRBV15 and TRBJ1-6, is DAMVIQNPRYQVTQFGKPVTLSCSQTLNHNVMYWYQQKSSQAPKLLFHYYDKDFNNEADTPDNFQSRRPNTSFCFLDIRSPGLGDTAMYLCATSRDRTGGESPLHFGNGTRLTVT.

As for this clone: The same CDR3 also results from other DNA sequences found in this sample. The chain employs TRBV29-1 and TRBJ1-1, with no clear D. V was shortened by 4 bases and J by 0 bases, with 9 bases between the two germline ends. Per germline, CDR1 SQVTM and CDR2 ANQGSEA. The CDR3 length is 13 residues. Written as DNA, the CDR3 is TGCAGCGTTGCCGGACGCATGAACACTGAAGCTTTCTTT. Encoded protein: CSVAGRMNTEAFF. Full variable domain (missing parts from reference TRBV29-1 and TRBJ1-1): SAVISQKPSRDICQRGTSLTIQCQVDSQVTMMFWYRQQPGQSLTLIATANQGSEATYESGFVIDKFPISRPNLTFSTLTVSNMSPEDSSIYLCSVAGRMNTEAFFGQGTRLTVV.

The rearrangement links TRBV18 to TRBJ1-6; no firm D call. Germline CDR1 KGHSH, CDR2 LQKENI. CDR3 length equals 13 residues. Trimming removed 3 bases from V and 6 bases from J, with 6 bases in between. CDR3: CASSPAFNSPLHF. As DNA, the CDR3 is TGTGCCAGCTCACCGGCGTTTAATTCACCCCTCCACTTT.

The chain recombines TRBV5-6 with TRBJ1-2; possible D gene TRBD1, 5 bases. The CDR3 totals 14 residues. V was cut by 0 bases and J by 4 bases, with 10 bases left in between. Germline loops: CDR1 SGHDT, CDR2 YYEEEE. The CDR3 reads CASSLVGDLYGYTF. Here the CDR3 DNA reads TGTGCCAGCAGCTTGGTTGGGGACCTCTATGGCTACACCTTC.

This clone was picked up a small number of times. The chain uses TRBV25-1 and TRBJ1-1; 7 bases are shared with TRBD1. The CDR3 has 14 amino acids. V dropped 6 bases and J dropped 3; count of bases not matched to a gene: 7. The germline V gene encodes CDR1 MGHDK and CDR2 SYGVNS. DNA of the CDR3: TGTGCCAGCAGGGCCCAGGGGGGGGACACTGAAGCTTTCTTT. Translated: CASRAQGGDTEAFF.

In this sample, this clone turned up a few times. This chain connects TRBV4-1 to TRBJ1-2, with D possibly matching TRBD1 (5 bases). V lost 2 bases and J 5 bases, leaving 9 bases between the germline ends. CDR3 length equals 13 residues. CDR1 is MGHRA and CDR2 is YSYEKL in the germline V gene. The CDR3 here is CASSQKGTYGYTF. The DNA for the CDR3 is TGCGCCAGCAGCCAAAAGGGGACGTATGGCTACACCTTC.

A few counts support this clone. The chain recombines TRBV7-9 with TRBJ1-1, with a weak D call TRBD1 (5 bases). The CDR3 has 12 amino acids. Trimming removed 4 bases from V and 7 bases from J, with 10 bases in between. CDR1 SEHNR and CDR2 FQNEAQ come from the germline V gene (reference sequence). The CDR3 DNA reads TGTGCCAGCAGCTCCGACAGCCTTGAAGCTTTCTTT. Translated, it gives CASSSDSLEAFF.